Below are 20 T cell receptor beta chains sequenced from a single sample in a study of shared clonotypes between healthy human individuals. Naive CD8 cells, CD45RO-negative and positively selected for CCR7, excluded terminally differentiated effector memory CD45RA+ cells. Measured with immunoSEQ multiplex PCR; TCRdb has only the in-frame clones, and not every one. The table includes a few million clones, 85% to 95% detected once. Sequencing used naive CD8+ T cells from PBMCs. These receptors all stem from a young man in good health. Some clones in this sample may be carry-over from other donors' samples.

This clone was seen just once. The chain employs TRBV19 and TRBJ2-7; 8 bases are shared with TRBD1. The length of the CDR3 is 13 residues. The V and J ends lost 6 bases and 3 bases, in that order; junction bases with no gene match: 4. CDR1 and CDR2 (germline): LNHDA, SQIVND (reference sequence). CDR3 protein: CASRATGDYEQYF. The CDR3 nucleotides read TGTGCCAGTAGGGCGACAGGGGACTACGAGCAGTACTTC.

The chain couples TRBV9 to TRBJ2-3, with a tentative D call TRBD1 (6 bases). This CDR3 is built from 16 residues. Trimming took off 3 bases at V and 1 base at J, with 15 bases between the two ends. Germline V CDR1 and CDR2: SGDLS, YYNGEE. The chain's CDR3 is CASSAAAGDRTDTQYF. CDR3 DNA: TGTGCCAGCAGCGCGGCCGCAGGGGATCGCACAGATACGCAGTATTTT.

In its sample, this clone was seen a few times. The chain carries TRBV7-9 and TRBJ1-1; D is unresolved. This CDR3 comprises 15 residues. V was trimmed by 5 bases and J by 3 bases, leaving 16 bases between them. From germline, CDR1 is SEHNR and CDR2 FQNEAQ (reference sequence). The CDR3 region is CASSNQESWDTEAFF. The CDR3 nucleotides are TGTGCCAGCAGCAACCAGGAGAGCTGGGACACTGAAGCTTTCTTT.

The gene calls are TRBV7-8 and TRBJ1-1; 9 bases align to TRBD1. Germline CDR1 reads SGHVS; CDR2 reads FQNEAQ. Unmatched junction bases numbered 4, after V lost 5 bases and J lost 3 bases. The CDR3 loop spans 14 amino acids. The CDR3 region is CASSPWTGDTEAFF. The CDR3 DNA reads as TGTGCCAGCAGCCCGTGGACAGGGGACACTGAAGCTTTCTTT. Full variable domain (rest looked up from reference TRBV7-8 and TRBJ1-1): GAGVSQSPRYKVAKRGQDVALRCDPISGHVSLFWYQQALGQGPEFLTYFQNEAQLDKSGLPSDRFFAERPEGSVSTLKIQRTQQEDSAVYLCASSPWTGDTEAFFGQGTRLTVV.

This sequence joins TRBV28 and TRBJ2-1; possibly TRBD2 for D (5 bases). The V end lost 6 bases, the J end lost 7 bases, and 16 bases lay between the germline ends. This CDR3 has 14 amino acids. Germline loops: CDR1 MDHEN, CDR2 SYDVKM. In DNA, the CDR3 is TGTGCCAGCAGGCCAGGACTGACTCGGAATGAGCAGTTCTTC. Its protein product is CASRPGLTRNEQFF.

CDR3: CASSLRTGGDGYTF. The CDR3 DNA sequence: TGTGCCAGCAGCCTACGGACAGGAGGGGATGGCTACACCTTC. The V call is TRBV7-9, the J call TRBJ1-2; the match to TRBD1 covers 7 bases. Germline CDR1 is SEHNR and CDR2 is FQNEAQ (reference sequence). The ends lost 5 bases at V and 6 bases at J; junction bases unmatched: 9. The CDR3 consists of 14 residues.

V gene TRBV11-1 combines with J gene TRBJ2-5; no reliable D call. Germline-derived CDR1 and CDR2 are SGHAT and FQDESV (reference sequence). The V end lost 5 bases, the J end lost 5 bases, and 12 bases lay between the germline ends. The CDR3 length is 13 residues. The CDR3 nucleotides are TGTGCCAGCAGCCGGTTGGCGTCTGAGACCCAGTACTTC. Protein sequence: CASSRLASETQYF. Filled out from reference TRBV11-1 and TRBJ2-5, the complete variable domain reads EAEVAQSPRYKITEKSQAVAFWCDPISGHATLYWYRQILGQGPELLVQFQDESVVDDSQLPKDRFSAERLKGVDSTLKIQPAELGDSAMYLCASSRLASETQYFGPGTRLLVL.

The chain is built from TRBV25-1 and TRBJ2-7, with TRBD2 matching 7 bases. This CDR3 comprises 15 residues. The trim removed 1 base at V and 3 bases at J, leaving 6 bases unmatched. Germline V gene data show CDR1 as MGHDK and CDR2 as SYGVNS. The CDR3 nucleotides are TGTGCCAGCAGTGAATCCCGGGACTACAGCTACGAGCAGTACTTC. It yields the protein CASSESRDYSYEQYF.

V is TRBV11-2 and J is TRBJ2-7; TRBD2 is a possible D gene (5 bases). The germline V gene has CDR1 SGHAT and CDR2 FQNNGV. The CDR3 contains 15 residues. The V end was cut by 5 bases, the J end by 3 bases, with 17 bases between. CDR3 nucleotide sequence: TGTGCCAGCAGCCTCCCCCTAGGGAGAAACTACGAGCAGTACTTC. Amino acids: CASSLPLGRNYEQYF.

V gene TRBV5-4 combines with J gene TRBJ1-1; D perhaps matches TRBD1 (6 bases). Germline values: CDR1 SGHNT, CDR2 YYREEE (reference sequence). There are 15 residues in the CDR3. The V end was cut by 5 bases, the J end by 0 bases, with 14 bases between. The CDR3 loop reads CASSLSRDMNTEAFF. DNA of the CDR3: TGTGCCAGCAGTCTATCCCGGGACATGAACACTGAAGCTTTCTTT.

This clone occurred once. The V and J genes are TRBV15 and TRBJ2-7; either TRBD1 or TRBD2 may supply D (6 bases each). Germline lookup yields CDR1 LNHNV and CDR2 YYDKDF (reference sequence). The V end was cut by 3 bases, the J end by 3 bases, with 12 bases between. CDR3 length equals 14 residues. The CDR3 sequence is CATSSSGGLYEQYF. For the CDR3, the DNA is TGTGCCACCAGCAGTAGTGGGGGGCTCTACGAGCAGTACTTC.

The chain couples TRBV5-1 to TRBJ1-4; 10 bases map to TRBD1. CDR3 length equals 15 residues. From germline, CDR1 is SGHRS and CDR2 YFSETQ. Trimming removed 4 bases from V and 6 bases from J; junction bases left unmatched: 6. The CDR3 DNA reads TGCGCCAGCAGCGACAGGACAGGGGGTGATGAAAAACTGTTTTTT. As protein: CASSDRTGGDEKLFF.

V is TRBV13 and J is TRBJ2-2; 13 bases fit TRBD2. The CDR3 totals 17 residues. Germline trimming cut 4 bases from V and 3 bases from J; bases unmatched to any gene: 5. CDR1 and CDR2 from the germline V gene are PRHDT and FYEKMQ (reference sequence). DNA for the CDR3: TGTGCCAGCAGCTCCACCGGACTAGCGGGAGACACCGGGGAGCTGTTTTTT. Residues: CASSSTGLAGDTGELFF.

V gene TRBV5-8 combines with J gene TRBJ1-5; the D is unclear. V was trimmed by 0 bases and J by 3 bases, leaving 7 bases between them. The CDR3 spans 14 residues. The germline gives CDR1 SGHTS, CDR2 YDEGEE. As DNA, the CDR3 is TGTGCCAGCAGCTTGGGATCATTCAATCAGCCCCAGCATTTT. Translating gives CASSLGSFNQPQHF.

The V call is TRBV28, the J call TRBJ1-2, with unresolved D. The CDR3 totals 13 residues. Germline CDR1 is MDHEN and CDR2 is SYDVKM. V was clipped by 6 bases and J by 6 bases, with 14 bases between them. The CDR3 coding sequence is TGTGCCAGCAGCCCCCCGGTCAAGGATGGCTACACCTTC. Its protein product is CASSPPVKDGYTF.

In regard to this clone: Other DNA variants within this sample encode the same CDR3. This sequence joins TRBV4-1 and TRBJ2-7; 7 bases are a match to TRBD1. Germline V gene sequence: CDR1 MGHRA, CDR2 YSYEKL. Trimming cost V 1 base and J 0 bases; bases outside gene matches: 3. The CDR3 runs to 15 residues. The CDR3 region is CASSQGRDSSYEQYF. The CDR3 nucleotides are TGCGCCAGCAGCCAAGGCCGGGACAGCTCCTACGAGCAGTACTTC.

The rearrangement joins TRBV11-3 to TRBJ1-4; TRBD1 agrees at 7 bases. With V trimmed by 2 bases and J by 7 bases, 13 bases remained unmatched. The germline CDR1 and CDR2 sequences are SGHNT and YENEEA. The CDR3 consists of 17 residues. The CDR3 sequence is CASSLNRGPSIGEKLFF. As DNA, the CDR3 is TGTGCCAGCAGCTTAAACAGGGGTCCATCGATTGGTGAAAAACTGTTTTTT.

The chain combines TRBV30 with TRBJ2-7; tentatively, D is TRBD1 (5 bases). Germline V CDR1 and CDR2: GTSNPN, SVGIG (reference sequence). Between the trimmed V and J ends, which lost 5 bases and 0 bases, there was a span of 11 bases. This CDR3 is built from 13 residues. The CDR3 region is CAWAWGGSYEQYF. The CDR3 DNA reads as TGTGCCTGGGCCTGGGGCGGCTCCTACGAGCAGTACTTC.

The chain carries TRBV7-9 and TRBJ1-6, with TRBD1 identical over 9 bases. V shed 0 bases and J 15 bases; nucleotides not matched to a gene: 9. The CDR3 has 15 residues. Germline lookup yields CDR1 SEHNR and CDR2 FQNEAQ (reference sequence). This chain's CDR3 is CASSLAGTGPGGLHF. CDR3 nucleotides: TGTGCCAGCAGCTTAGCGGGGACAGGGCCAGGAGGCCTCCACTTT.

The CDR3 region has the DNA TGTGCCAGCACCATGGCCCGAGGTGCGAACACTGAAGCTTTCTTT. Protein: CASTMARGANTEAFF. V gene TRBV27 combines with J gene TRBJ1-1; no reliable D call. V lost 7 bases, J lost 1 base, and 16 bases lay in between. The CDR3 totals 15 residues. Germline assignment: CDR1 MNHEY and CDR2 SMNVEV (reference sequence).